One sample yielded the 3 T cell receptor beta chains listed below, sequenced in a study of blood T cell repertoires in COVID-19. TCRdb's copy holds only in-frame clones and misses some; the assay was immunoSEQ multiplex PCR. The top ten clones hold 1% to 1.2% of a sample with about 160,000 clones, roughly 81% of them seen once. What was sequenced was peripheral blood. These receptors all come from a man aged 40-55 years with acute or convalescent COVID-19.

This sequence joins TRBV28 and TRBJ1-1; 9 nucleotides agree with TRBD1. Per the germline V gene, CDR1 is MDHEN and CDR2 is SYDVKM. With 4 bases clipped from V and 5 bases from J, the junction kept 11 bases outside the gene matches. This CDR3 has 16 amino acids. The CDR3 bases are TGTGCCAGCAGTTCGAACAGGGGGCTTAGGGGAACTGAAGCTTTCTTT. This sequence encodes CASSSNRGLRGTEAFF.

The chain joins TRBV30 to TRBJ2-5; maybe TRBD2 (7 bases). The V and J ends lost 8 bases and 1 base respectively, with 14 bases between them. The CDR3 is made up of 13 amino acids. Germline V CDR1 and CDR2: GTSNPN, SVGIG (reference sequence). CDR3 bases: TGTGCCCTGCGCGGGGGCCTCCAAGAGACCCAGTACTTC. This sequence encodes CALRGGLQETQYF.

The chain uses TRBV5-1 and TRBJ1-6, with 9 bases identical to TRBD1. Germline assignment: CDR1 SGHRS and CDR2 YFSETQ. The CDR3 is 15 residues long. V lost 4 bases, J lost 9 bases, and 8 bases stayed unmatched. The chain's CDR3 is CASSPGQGTASPLHF. CDR3 nucleotide sequence: TGCGCCAGCAGCCCCGGACAGGGGACGGCTTCACCCCTCCACTTT.